This TCR beta chain was identified in a study of siplizumab effects on memory and regulatory T cells. CDR3 size: 15 residues. V was pared by 6 bases and J by 2 bases, with 9 bases of the junction left unmatched. Per germline, CDR1 MNHNY and CDR2 SVGAGI (reference sequence). This clone was detected once. Its antigen is currently unknown. Per-sample assaying covered 95,000 to 100,000 TCR templates. TCRdb's copy holds only in-frame clones and misses some; the assay was immunoSEQ multiplex PCR. The sample includes around 100,000 clones, more than 85% of them seen just once. Study findings and constraints: Siplizumab significantly lowered the alloreactive sequences that could be traced to unstimulated CD4+ memory cells.

The receptor was derived from a human donor in good health. Sequencing was done on a sample of CD4+ T cells sorted from blood. The chain recombines TRBV6-6 with TRBJ2-7, with 8 nucleotides matching TRBD2. CDR3 DNA: TGTGCCAGCAGACGAGGGGGACTAGGGCCCTACGAGCAGTACTTC. It yields the protein CASRRGGLGPYEQYF.